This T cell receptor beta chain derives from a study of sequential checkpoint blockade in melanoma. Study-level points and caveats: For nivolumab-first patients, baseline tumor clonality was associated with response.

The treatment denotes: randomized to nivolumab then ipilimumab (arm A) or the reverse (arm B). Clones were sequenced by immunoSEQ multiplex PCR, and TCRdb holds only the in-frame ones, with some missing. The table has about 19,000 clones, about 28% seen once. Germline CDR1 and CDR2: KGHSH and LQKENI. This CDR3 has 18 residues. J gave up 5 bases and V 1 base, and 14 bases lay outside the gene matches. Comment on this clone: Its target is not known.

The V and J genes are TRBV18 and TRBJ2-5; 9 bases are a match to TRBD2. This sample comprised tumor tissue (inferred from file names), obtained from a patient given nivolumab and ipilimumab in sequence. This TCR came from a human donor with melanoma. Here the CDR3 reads CASSPRPSGLADRETQYF. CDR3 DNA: TGTGCCAGCTCACCACGACCCTCGGGACTAGCTGACCGGGAGACCCAGTACTTC.